This T cell receptor (beta chain) was observed in a study of T cell responses to AZD1222 COVID-19 vaccine. Study results and caveats: Spike regions recognized by vaccine-associated CD4 TCRs spanned the protein, led by 160-218 and 743-854. Spike-specific TCR repertoires showed rising breadth and depth after two AZD1222 doses.

Sequencing used immunoSEQ multiplex PCR; TCRdb keeps in-frame clones, though not all of them. The sample consists of some 110,000 clones, 85% to 90% of them appearing once. V dropped 2 bases and J dropped 6 bases, with 6 bases sitting between them. The germline V gene encodes CDR1 LGHDT and CDR2 YNNKEL (reference sequence). The length of the CDR3 is 12 residues. Doses given second, at about 4 or about 12 weeks, were pooled. Remarks on this clone: Its specificity is unknown.

The source was peripheral blood, collected 28 days after the second AZD1222 dose. The V gene is TRBV3-1 (or the pseudogene TRBV3-2), the J gene TRBJ2-3, with no clear D. The receptor was derived from an adult who received the AZD1222 COVID-19 vaccine. The CDR3 region has the DNA TGTGCCAGCAGCCAAATCGCGGATACGCAGTATTTT. It translates to CASSQIADTQYF.